These 9 T cell receptor beta chains came from one sample sequenced in a study of T cell responses to AZD1222 COVID-19 vaccine. Generated by immunoSEQ multiplex PCR, the TCRdb table keeps only in-frame clones and is missing some. This sample carries 95,000 to 150,000 clones, 87% of them seen once, and the ten largest clones take roughly 1.1%. The source was peripheral blood, collected on day 0 of AZD1222 vaccination. These receptor sequences come from an adult in good health.

V gene TRBV7-9 combines with J gene TRBJ1-4; TRBD1 agrees at 8 bases. The ends lost 1 base at V and 4 bases at J; junction bases unmatched: 2. Germline-derived CDR1 and CDR2 are SEHNR and FQNEAQ (reference sequence). The CDR3 sequence is 15 residues long. This chain's CDR3 is CASSLGDRGNEKLFF. CDR3 in DNA: TGTGCCAGCAGCTTAGGTGACAGGGGTAATGAAAAACTGTTTTTT.

The DNA for the CDR3 is TGCGCCAGCAGCAAAAGACAAGGGACGGCCGGGGAGCTGTTTTTT. Its translation: CASSKRQGTAGELFF. This chain uses TRBV4-3 with TRBJ2-2; either TRBD1 or TRBD2 may fit D (5 bases each). Germline CDR1 and CDR2: LGHNA and YSLEER. The CDR3 sequence is 15 residues long. V gave up 5 bases and J gave up 6 bases, with 16 bases separating them.

This clone was counted once. This chain joins TRBV5-4 and TRBJ2-1; 7 bases map to TRBD1. The CDR3 is 17 amino acids. V was clipped by 4 bases and J by 4 bases; unmatched bases: 14. CDR1 and CDR2 (germline): SGHNT, YYREEE (reference sequence). This CDR3 is CASSAKVGTVLYNEQFF. The CDR3 nucleotides are TGTGCCAGCAGCGCGAAAGTAGGGACAGTCCTATACAATGAGCAGTTCTTC.

The chain combines TRBV6-5 with TRBJ1-6, with a tentative D call TRBD1 (5 bases). CDR1 MNHEY and CDR2 SVGAGI come from the germline V gene. CDR3 length equals 14 residues. Trimming took off 6 bases at V and 2 bases at J, with 8 bases between the two ends. The CDR3 protein is CASSAGPYNSPLHF. In DNA form, the CDR3 reads TGTGCCAGCAGCGCGGGGCCCTATAATTCACCCCTCCACTTT.

The chain has TRBV7-2 and TRBJ2-3; 14 nucleotides match TRBD2. CDR1 SGHTA and CDR2 FQGNSA come from the germline V gene. This CDR3 contains 13 residues. The J segment lost 14 bases and the V segment lost 5 bases, leaving 6 bases of the junction unmatched. Written as DNA, the CDR3 is TGTGCCAGCAGCCAAGGGACTAGCGGGGGCGGGTATTTT. This codes for CASSQGTSGGGYF.

The V gene is TRBV5-1, the J gene TRBJ1-1; the match to TRBD1 covers 8 bases. The CDR3 extends over 15 amino acids. V was pared by 0 bases and J by 6 bases, with 7 bases of the junction left unmatched. Germline assignment: CDR1 SGHRS and CDR2 YFSETQ. In DNA form, the CDR3 reads TGCGCCAGCAGCTTGGTTCCCAGGGGGCAAGCTGAAGCTTTCTTT. Translation gives CASSLVPRGQAEAFF.

The count of this clone is one. J is TRBJ1-1 and V is TRBV7-9, with D tentatively TRBD1 (6 bases). Germline V CDR1 and CDR2: SEHNR, FQNEAQ (reference sequence). The CDR3 is 15 residues long. V lost 6 bases to trimming and J lost 3 bases, with 17 bases between them. The CDR3 is CASRPPRGRDTEAFF. The CDR3 DNA reads as TGTGCCAGCAGACCTCCCAGGGGTAGAGACACTGAAGCTTTCTTT. The full variable domain, with the rest looked up from reference TRBV7-9 and TRBJ1-1, is DTGVSQNPRHKITKRGQNVTFRCDPISEHNRLYWYRQTLGQGPEFLTYFQNEAQLEKSRLLSDRFSAERPKGSFSTLEIQRTEQGDSAMYLCASRPPRGRDTEAFFGQGTRLTVV.

CDR3 in DNA: TGCGCCAGCAACATGCACGGTAGGGAGCAGTACTTC. Its protein is CASNMHGREQYF. The genes are TRBV5-1 and TRBJ2-7; D call uncertain. Germline V lookup: CDR1 SGHRS, CDR2 YFSETQ. The CDR3 is 12 amino acids. V was pared by 6 bases and J by 7 bases, with 14 bases between.

In its sample, this clone was seen once. The chain combines TRBV6-5 with TRBJ2-2; D uncertain. This CDR3 has 13 amino acids. CDR1 is MNHEY, CDR2 SVGAGI, per germline. The V gene lost 8 bases and the J gene lost 1 base, with 8 bases spanning the gap. CDR3 sequence (DNA): TGTGCCAGCGGTTCAGGGAACACCGGGGAGCTGTTTTTT. This translates into CASGSGNTGELFF.